Presented here are 17 T cell receptor beta chains from one specimen sequenced in a study of T cell clonality in common variable immunodeficiency. Profiled with immunoSEQ multiplex PCR; TCRdb holds only in-frame clones, not every one. There are around 57,000 clones in the sample, none observed a single time. Sequencing input: peripheral blood mononuclear cells. Receptors originate from a person between 18 and 69 years old in good health.

This clone was recorded many times. The read is 3 residues too short to cover the CDR3 end, so that end is filled in from the germline J gene. The chain is built from TRBV7-6 and TRBJ1-5, with 8 bases matching TRBD1. The germline V gene has CDR1 SGHVS and CDR2 FNYEAQ. Trimming took 5 bases from V and 5 from J; bases not matched to a gene: 2. CDR3 size: 13 residues. Partial CDR3 DNA: TGTGCCAGCAGCAAGACAGGGGATCAGCCC. Protein: CASSKTGDQP. The whole CDR3 is CASSKTGDQPQHF.

Ten or more counts support this clone. The CDR3 end falls 3 residues outside the read, so it is completed with the germline J gene. J is TRBJ2-2 and V is TRBV7-3; 12 nucleotides match TRBD2. Trimming cost V 1 base and J 4 bases; bases outside gene matches: 13. The CDR3 extends over 20 amino acids. CDR1 and CDR2 (germline): SGHTA, FQGTGA. The CDR3 protein is CASSLSRRLAGGPGTGELFF. CDR3 bases read: TGTGCCAGCAGCTTAAGTAGAAGGCTAGCGGGAGGGCCAGGCACCGGGGAG. Filled out from reference TRBV7-3 and TRBJ2-2, the complete variable domain reads GAGVSQTPSNKVTEKGKYVELRCDPISGHTALYWYRQSLGQGPEFLIYFQGTGAADDSGLPNDRFFAVRPEGSVSTLKIQRTERGDSAVYLCASSLSRRLAGGPGTGELFFGEGSRLTVL.

This clone occurred many times. The CDR3 is cut off 3 residues early in the read; its end comes from the germline J gene. The chain couples TRBV5-1 to TRBJ1-5; TRBD1 matches 8 bases. The germline V gene has CDR1 SGHRS and CDR2 YFSETQ. Trimming took 0 bases from V and 4 from J; bases not matched to a gene: 3. This CDR3 spans 15 amino acids. Incomplete CDR3 DNA: TGCGCCAGCAGCTTGGGCGGACAGGGAAATCAGCCC. Translated: CASSLGGQGNQP. The full CDR3 is CASSLGGQGNQPQHF.

This clone has a count of ten or more. The read gets to within 3 residues of the CDR3 end, and the germline J gene fills in the rest. J is TRBJ1-5 and V is TRBV2, with D hard to call. The V gene's germline CDR1 is SNHLY and CDR2 FYNNEI. V dropped 1 base and J dropped 4 bases, with 5 bases sitting between them. The CDR3 loop spans 13 amino acids. Incomplete CDR3 DNA: TGTGCCAGCAGTGAAGACAGAAATCAGCCC. Protein sequence: CASSEDRNQP. The CDR3 in its entirety is CASSEDRNQPQHF.

This clone has ten or more counts. The sequence runs out 3 residues before the end of the CDR3; the remainder is reconstructed from the germline J gene. V usage is TRBV19 and J usage is TRBJ2-3, with 8 bases lining up with TRBD1. CDR1 is LNHDA and CDR2 is SQIVND in the germline V gene (reference sequence). This CDR3 has 13 residues. V was pared by 4 bases and J by 5 bases, with 2 bases of the junction left unmatched. CDR3 DNA, as far as it was read: TGTGCCAGTAGTACTACAGGGGGAGATACG. Translated, it gives CASSTTGGDT. The complete CDR3 protein is CASSTTGGDTQYF.

This clone was seen many times. The DNA read from the CDR3 is TGCGCCAGCAGCCAGGGACAGGGAAGAAAAACCGGGGAG. This sequence encodes CASSQGQGRKTGE. The full CDR3 sequence reads CASSQGQGRKTGELFF. This chain joins TRBV4-1 and TRBJ2-2; 9 bases map to TRBD1. Coverage ceases 3 residues before the CDR3 finishes, and the germline J gene fills in the end. Germline values: CDR1 MGHRA, CDR2 YSYEKL. V dropped 3 bases and J dropped 5; count of bases not matched to a gene: 7. The CDR3 is made up of 16 amino acids.

In this sample, this clone turned up many times. Read coverage stops 3 residues before the CDR3 terminus; the germline J gene supplies the remainder. J is TRBJ1-1 and V is TRBV20-1; the match to TRBD1 covers 7 bases. The junction had 8 bases not matched to a gene; V was cut back by 6 bases and J by 1 base. Germline values: CDR1 DFQATT, CDR2 SNEGSKA (reference sequence). This CDR3 is 14 amino acids long. The covered CDR3 bases are TGCAGTGCCCTACAGGGGAGAGGGAACACTGAA. Its protein is CSALQGRGNTE. The CDR3, in full, reads CSALQGRGNTEAFF.

This clone was found many times. The CDR3 protein is CAIGLSGADTQYF. CDR3 bases read: TGTGCCATTGGGCTCAGTGGAGCAGATACG. The chain is built from TRBV19 and TRBJ2-3; D call uncertain. The CDR3 end falls 3 residues outside the read, so it is completed with the germline J gene. The V and J ends lost 10 bases and 4 bases respectively, with 15 bases between them. From germline, CDR1 is LNHDA and CDR2 SQIVND (reference sequence). The CDR3 has 13 amino acids.

This clone appeared many times. With the read ending 3 residues before the CDR3 end, the germline J gene is used to fill in that end. The V and J genes are TRBV5-1 and TRBJ1-1; tentatively, D is TRBD1 (5 bases). Germline CDR1 is SGHRS and CDR2 is YFSETQ. The CDR3 is 13 amino acids. V was cut by 6 bases and J by 3 bases, with 12 bases left in between. The CDR3 bases that were read are TGCGCCAGCACGGATCAGGGCTACACTGAA. This codes for CASTDQGYTE. The whole CDR3 is CASTDQGYTEAFF.

This clone was counted many times. CDR3 sequence reads: CASSSHAPDSSGANVLTF. The DNA read from the CDR3 is TGTGCCAGCAGCTCACATGCCCCCGACAGCTCTGGGGCCAACGTC. The gene calls are TRBV7-3 and TRBJ2-6, with a possible D match to TRBD1 (5 bases). Read data end 3 residues before the CDR3 end; the end is taken from the germline J gene. CDR3 length: 18 amino acids. V dropped 4 bases and J dropped 0 bases, with 16 bases sitting between them. Germline values: CDR1 SGHTA, CDR2 FQGTGA. Full variable domain (remainder filled in from reference TRBV7-3 and TRBJ2-6): GAGVSQTPSNKVTEKGKYVELRCDPISGHTALYWYRQSLGQGPEFLIYFQGTGAADDSGLPNDRFFAVRPEGSVSTLKIQRTERGDSAVYLCASSSHAPDSSGANVLTFGAGSRLTVL.

The sample holds many counts of this clone. The read ends 3 residues before the CDR3 terminus; that terminus is restored from the germline J gene. The chain uses TRBV7-9 and TRBJ1-1; D may be TRBD1 (5 bases). The CDR3 runs 15 residues. Looked up from germline, CDR1 is SEHNR and CDR2 is FQNEAQ (reference sequence). The V end was cut by 2 bases, the J end by 1 base, with 11 bases between. This CDR3 is CASSLMRGGNTEAFF. The CDR3 bases that were read are TGTGCCAGCAGCTTAATGAGGGGAGGGAACACTGAA.

This clone was found many times. The CDR3 end is not reached by the read, which stops 3 residues before it; the germline J gene fills it in. The rearrangement uses TRBV7-3 and TRBJ2-2; unclear D gene. Germline CDR1 reads SGHTA; CDR2 reads FQGTGA. CDR3 length: 13 residues. V lost 2 bases to trimming and J lost 6 bases, with 7 bases between them. The part of the CDR3 DNA that was read is TGTGCCAGCAGCTTATCCCTGTCCGGGGAG. Amino acids: CASSLSLSGE. The full CDR3 protein reads CASSLSLSGELFF. Full variable domain (outside the CDR3, taken from reference TRBV7-3 and TRBJ2-2): GAGVSQTPSNKVTEKGKYVELRCDPISGHTALYWYRQSLGQGPEFLIYFQGTGAADDSGLPNDRFFAVRPEGSVSTLKIQRTERGDSAVYLCASSLSLSGELFFGEGSRLTVL.

This clone was picked up many times. The read ends 3 residues early relative to the CDR3; the germline J gene fills the gap. The V and J genes are TRBV19 and TRBJ2-7; 7 nucleotides line up with TRBD1. V gave up 6 bases and J gave up 1 base; unmatched junction bases: 6. From germline, CDR1 is LNHDA and CDR2 SQIVND (reference sequence). The CDR3 runs 14 residues. The CDR3 here is CASRSTGDSYEQYF. The sequenced CDR3 bases are TGTGCCAGTAGATCTACAGGGGATTCCTACGAG.

This clone was found many times. The CDR3 goes on 3 residues after the read ends, and that part is filled in from the germline J gene. V usage is TRBV20-1 and J usage is TRBJ2-1; 7 bases are shared with TRBD2. This CDR3 comprises 14 residues. V lost 3 bases to trimming and J lost 4 bases; unmatched junction nucleotides: 6. In germline, CDR1 is DFQATT, CDR2 SNEGSKA (reference sequence). The CDR3 bases that were read are TGCAGTGCTAGGGCGACTAGCAGTTACAATGAG. It is translated as CSARATSSYNE. The entire CDR3 protein reads CSARATSSYNEQFF.

This clone came up many times. The read stops 3 residues short of the end of the CDR3; the missing end is completed from the germline J gene. This chain connects TRBV12-3 or TRBV12-4 to TRBJ2-7, with D perhaps being TRBD1 or TRBD2 (5 bases each). The V and J ends lost 6 bases and 1 base respectively, with 16 bases between them. The CDR3 contains 15 residues. The part of the CDR3 DNA that was read is TGTGCCAGCAGCCGAGGGGCAGGTAATTCCTACGAG. It is translated as CASSRGAGNSYE. The CDR3 as a whole reads CASSRGAGNSYEQYF.

This clone was counted many times. From the germline J gene comes the end of the CDR3, since the read stops 3 residues before it. J is TRBJ1-5 and V is TRBV19; D uncertain. The CDR3 loop spans 14 amino acids. The V and J ends lost 7 bases and 0 bases respectively, with 10 bases between them. Per the germline V gene, CDR1 is LNHDA and CDR2 is SQIVND (reference sequence). The sequenced part of the CDR3 DNA is TGTGCCAGTAATAGAGATCATAGCAATCAGCCC. It is translated as CASNRDHSNQP. The CDR3 as a whole reads CASNRDHSNQPQHF. Full variable domain (missing parts from reference TRBV19 and TRBJ1-5): DGGITQSPKYLFRKEGQNVTLSCEQNLNHDAMYWYRQDPGQGLRLIYYSQIVNDFQKGDIAEGYSVSREKKESFPLTVTSAQKNPTAFYLCASNRDHSNQPQHFGDGTRLSIL.

This clone has at least ten counts. The CDR3 DNA, read in part, is TGCAGTGCTAGAAGTGGGGTATCCGGGACAGGGTATGGC. Amino acids: CSARSGVSGTGYG. The complete CDR3 protein is CSARSGVSGTGYGYTF. The J gene is TRBJ1-2, the V gene TRBV20-1, with 9 bases identical to TRBD1. The read finishes 3 residues shy of the CDR3 end, and the germline J gene is used to complete it. The CDR3 has 16 amino acids. CDR1 and CDR2 (germline): DFQATT, SNEGSKA (reference sequence). J gave up 5 bases and V 2 bases, and 12 bases lay outside the gene matches.